This entry is about one T cell receptor beta chain. This clonotype occurred many times. The antigen it binds to is not known. No much larger clone is present one base from it, and per-base qualities are unavailable. This record comes from a study of T cells in Graves' hyperthyroidism and ophthalmopathy (dated by TCRdb to the late 2010s). With regard to the full study: TCR V-J signatures able to tell the groups apart were searched for in a discovery cohort of 90 to 100 patients, of whom 43 had Graves' ophthalmopathy and under 65 had stable Graves' hyperthyroidism. An independent validation cohort of under 20 hyperthyroidism patients and 17 patients who later progressed to ophthalmopathy tested prospective prediction of ophthalmopathy. The approximately 100 discovery patients were divided at random into training and test sets in a 7:3 ratio. In more than 5 Graves' hyperthyroidism patients, the study also compared T-cell repertoires from thyroid tissue with T-cell repertoires from blood. Following sampling, methimazole starting at 30 mg daily was given to hyperthyroidism patients, and high-dose intravenous methylprednisolone was given to ophthalmopathy patients. TCR Vbeta CDR3 sequencing of 135 peripheral blood samples (approximately 44 ophthalmopathy, roughly 74 hyperthyroidism and roughly 17 progressor patients) is reported in the paper. Broader findings and caveats from the paper: In validation, progression to ophthalmopathy was predicted by the model with around 71% sensitivity and 72% to 85% specificity, a median of about 6.8 months before onset. A model built on a 13 V-J signature distinguished ophthalmopathy from stable hyperthyroidism, reaching around 90% sensitivity and about 81% specificity in cross-validation and 80%/75% in testing. Sample size was not statistically predetermined, and investigators were not blinded to group allocation. Most expanded thyroid clonotypes (frequency above 0.001) were also found in blood, which suggests that blood repertoires may mirror thyroid immune responses.

Trimming takes 5 bases off V and 0 bases off J; junction bases not matched to a gene: 6. The CDR3 has 15 amino acids, counting the end cysteine and phenylalanine. Only CDR3 DNA remains: 45 bases, in frame from the first base. The germline V gene gives CDR1 as SGHTA and CDR2 as FQGTGA. TCR beta CDR3 regions were amplified from RNA transcripts. For the first round of RT-PCR on the TCR CDR3, the HTBI primer set was used together with the Qiagen OneStep RT-PCR kit. Libraries were constructed in a second round of multiplex PCR, after which size selection and purification were performed. Sequencing of the libraries was done on an Illumina HiSeq2000 using paired-end 100 bp reads. For the original study's pipeline: SOAPnuke was used to process the raw data, removing reads that contained adapters or uncalled bases, had a mean Phred below 15, or lacked an exact match to the constant primer or identifier. COPE v1.2.5 was used to merge the high-quality paired reads, and each unique nucleotide sequence was defined as a clonotype. MiTCR v1.1 was used to align clonotypes to the IMGT TRBV, TRBD and TRBJ reference segments. The analysis was restricted to V-J combinations with a frequency above 0.0001, which together covered just over 99% of the repertoires. The TCS score was defined as the ratio of F50 (clonal expansion) to E x V (chaos), calculated using BLOSUM62-based TCRdist between CDR3 peptides within each V-J. Welch's t-statistics and random forest reduced some 510 V-J features to 10 to 15, which were used in a naive Bayes classifier (R e1071). The similarity between thyroid and blood repertoires was quantified using the Morisita-Horn index. TCRdb passed the public sequencing reads through fastp at Q25 and MiXCR, retaining productive beta sequences. Entries are consolidated by CDR3 protein sequence, retaining the most common genes and DNA. The V and J calls were determined by TCRdb, not by the authors. The sample profile shows 500,000 to 750,000 distinct CDR3 sequences; about 45% of them were found once. Roughly 7.7% of the sample is in the top ten clones.

Stable Graves' hyperthyroidism was defined as the absence of progression to ophthalmopathy over 18 months of follow-up. Hyperthyroidism patients were newly diagnosed, with disease duration under 2 months, and aged 18 to 65 years. Any patient with an uncontrolled infection, another autoimmune disease, pregnancy or lactation was excluded. Clinical symptoms, serum thyroxine and TRAb, thyroid ultrasound, and orbital computed tomography formed the basis for the diagnoses. Total RNA was extracted with Trizol reagent, and quality was checked on an Agilent 2100 Bioanalyzer. The sequence is built from TRBV7-3 and TRBJ2-7; TRBD2 lines up with 8 middle nucleotides. The sequence came from a woman aged 18-29 years with Graves' hyperthyroidism. Sequencing was carried out using peripheral blood or thyroid tissue (not recorded which). CDR3 loop: CASSVSGTSSYEQYF. The sequenced DNA: TGTGCCAGCAGCGTTAGCGGGACGAGCTCCTACGAGCAGTACTTC. Beyond the CDR3, the reference TRBV7-3 and TRBJ2-7 genes provide the residues; the full variable domain reads: GAGVSQTPSNKVTEKGKYVELRCDPISGHTALYWYRQSLGQGPEFLIYFQGTGAADDSGLPNDRFFAVRPEGSVSTLKIQRTERGDSAVYLCASSVSGTSSYEQYFGPGTRLTVT.